This section outlines one TCR beta chain sequence together with its context. V gave up 7 bases and J gave up 6 bases, with 10 bases separating them. This CDR3 is 12 amino acids long. This entry belongs to a study of blood T cell repertoires in COVID-19. Study background: Samples of COVID-19 (acute and convalescent) were obtained from the United States, Italy and Spain. PBMCs, B-cell-depleted T cells, or T cells were the source of the cDNA or gDNA that made up the material.

Libraries were prepared by immunoSEQ multiplex PCR; TCRdb keeps only in-frame clonotypes and omits some of them. The sample consists of about 270,000 clones, roughly 86% of them appearing once. Sequencing was performed on peripheral blood. V usage is TRBV12-3 or TRBV12-4 and J usage is TRBJ2-1; a weak D match, TRBD2 (6 bases). The sequence derives from a middle-aged man who had recovered from COVID-19. CDR3 sequence (DNA): TGTGCCAGCAACCCGGGGGTCAATGAGCAGTTCTTC. Its translation: CASNPGVNEQFF.